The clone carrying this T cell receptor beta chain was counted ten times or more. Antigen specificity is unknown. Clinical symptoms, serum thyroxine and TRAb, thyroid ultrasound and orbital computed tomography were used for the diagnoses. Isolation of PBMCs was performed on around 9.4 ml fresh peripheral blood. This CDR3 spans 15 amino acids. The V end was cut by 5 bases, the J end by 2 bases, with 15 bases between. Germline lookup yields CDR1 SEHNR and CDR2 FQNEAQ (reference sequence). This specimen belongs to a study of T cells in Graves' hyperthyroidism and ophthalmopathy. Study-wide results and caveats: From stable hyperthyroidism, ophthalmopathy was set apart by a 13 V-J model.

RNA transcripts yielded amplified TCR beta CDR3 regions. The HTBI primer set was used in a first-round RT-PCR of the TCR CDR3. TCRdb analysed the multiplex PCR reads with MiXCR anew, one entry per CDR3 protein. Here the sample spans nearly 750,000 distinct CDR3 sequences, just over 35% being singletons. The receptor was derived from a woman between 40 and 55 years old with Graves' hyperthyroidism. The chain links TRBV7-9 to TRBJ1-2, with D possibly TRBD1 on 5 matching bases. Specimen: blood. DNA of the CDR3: TGTGCCAGCAGCCAAACAGGACGGACAAACTATGGCTACACCTTC. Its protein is CASSQTGRTNYGYTF.